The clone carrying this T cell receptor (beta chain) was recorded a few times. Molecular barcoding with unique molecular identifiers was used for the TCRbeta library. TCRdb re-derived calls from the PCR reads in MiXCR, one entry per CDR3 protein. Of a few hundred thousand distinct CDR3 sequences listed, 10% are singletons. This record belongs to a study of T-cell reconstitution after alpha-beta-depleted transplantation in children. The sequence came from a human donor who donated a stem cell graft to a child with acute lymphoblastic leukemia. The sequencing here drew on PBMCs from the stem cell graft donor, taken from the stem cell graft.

The DNA for the CDR3 is TGTGCCAGCAGCCAAGAGGGGCCCGCCGGGCGGAAGCAGTTCTTC. This translates into CASSQEGPAGRKQFF. The rearrangement uses TRBV3-1 and TRBJ2-1; D possibly corresponds to TRBD1 (5 bases). Germline loops: CDR1 LGHDT, CDR2 YNNKEL (reference sequence). This CDR3 is built from 15 residues. Deletions cut 0 bases from V and 11 bases from J, with 17 bases between.